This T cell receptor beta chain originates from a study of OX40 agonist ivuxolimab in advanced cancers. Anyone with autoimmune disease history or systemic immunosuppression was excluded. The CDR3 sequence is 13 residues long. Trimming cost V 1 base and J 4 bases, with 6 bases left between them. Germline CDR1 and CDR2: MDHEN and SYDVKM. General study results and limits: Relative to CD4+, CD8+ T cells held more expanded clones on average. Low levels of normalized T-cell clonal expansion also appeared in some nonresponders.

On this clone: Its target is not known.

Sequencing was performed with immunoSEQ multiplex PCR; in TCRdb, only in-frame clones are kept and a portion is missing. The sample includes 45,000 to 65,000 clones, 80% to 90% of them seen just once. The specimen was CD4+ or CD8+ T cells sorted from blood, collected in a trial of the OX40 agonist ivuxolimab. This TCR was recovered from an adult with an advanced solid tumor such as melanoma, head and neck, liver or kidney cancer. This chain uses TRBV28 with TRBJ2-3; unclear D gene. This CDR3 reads CASSLLGPDTQYF. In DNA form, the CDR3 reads TGTGCCAGCAGTTTATTAGGTCCAGATACGCAGTATTTT.